The 19 T cell receptor beta chains below all came from one sample that was sequenced in a study of T cells after yellow fever vaccination. TCRdb used MiXCR to reprocess the 5' RACE reads, holding one entry per CDR3 protein. This table has approximately 550,000 distinct CDR3 sequences, 15% to 20% appearing once. The sequencing here drew on PBMCs, taken 15 days after the yellow fever booster vaccination. The origin of the receptors is a man aged 25-45 years who received the YFV17D yellow fever vaccine.

At least ten counts were recorded for this clonotype. V usage is TRBV5-1 and J usage is TRBJ1-1; D is unresolved. CDR1 is SGHRS and CDR2 is YFSETQ in the germline V gene. The CDR3 has 14 residues. The V end lost 4 bases, the J end lost 0 bases, and 10 bases lay between the germline ends. In nucleotides, the CDR3 is TGCGCCAGCAGCCTCGACGGAATGAACACTGAAGCTTTCTTT. Translating gives CASSLDGMNTEAFF.

V is TRBV20-1 and J is TRBJ1-2; no reliable D call. The CDR3 totals 11 residues. Trimming removed 3 bases from V and 5 bases from J, with 7 bases in between. Germline loops: CDR1 DFQATT, CDR2 SNEGSKA (reference sequence). CDR3 sequence reads: CSASSPYGYTF. CDR3 nucleotides: TGCAGTGCTAGCAGCCCTTATGGCTACACCTTC.

In this sample, this clonotype turned up many times. The rearrangement joins TRBV20-1 to TRBJ2-2; D is tentatively TRBD1 or TRBD2 (5 bases each). Germline CDR1 and CDR2: DFQATT and SNEGSKA (reference sequence). V was trimmed by 6 bases and J by 3 bases, leaving 11 bases between them. The CDR3 is 13 residues long. The CDR3 spells CSARDPYTGELFF. The CDR3 DNA sequence: TGCAGTGCAAGGGACCCCTACACCGGGGAGCTGTTTTTT.

J is TRBJ2-7 and V is TRBV7-2; no clear D. The V end lost 8 bases, the J end lost 0 bases, and 5 bases lay between the germline ends. CDR3 length: 11 amino acids. Germline values: CDR1 SGHTA, CDR2 FQGNSA. The CDR3 region has the DNA TGTGCCAGCGCCTACTCCTACGAGCAGTACTTC. Encoded protein: CASAYSYEQYF. The whole variable domain, filled in from reference TRBV7-2 and TRBJ2-7, reads GAGVSQSPSNKVTEKGKDVELRCDPISGHTALYWYRQSLGQGLEFLIYFQGNSAPDKSGLPSDRFSAERTGGSVSTLTIQRTQQEDSAVYLCASAYSYEQYFGPGTRLTVT.

In its sample, this clonotype was seen a few times. This chain connects TRBV27 to TRBJ2-7; 7 nucleotides line up with TRBD1. Germline lookup yields CDR1 MNHEY and CDR2 SMNVEV (reference sequence). The CDR3 runs to 14 residues. V lost 4 bases and J lost 6; bases outside the gene matches: 9. CDR3 protein: CASSSRDSSREQYF. The CDR3 nucleotides are TGTGCCAGCAGTTCCCGGGACAGCTCGCGCGAGCAGTACTTC.

The V and J genes are TRBV12-3 or TRBV12-4 and TRBJ2-2, with 8 bases matching TRBD1. V was pared by 10 bases and J by 6 bases, with 10 bases of the junction left unmatched. The CDR3 has 14 amino acids. CDR3 in DNA: TGTGCCATCCGACAGGGGTTTAGGGCCGGGGAGCTGTTTTTT. This gives the protein CAIRQGFRAGELFF.

This clonotype was observed a handful of times. The chain employs TRBV6-2 or TRBV6-3 and TRBJ2-1; 10 bases fit TRBD2. Trimming removed 5 bases from V and 8 bases from J; junction bases left unmatched: 6. The CDR3 is 14 amino acids. CDR1 and CDR2 (germline): MNHEY, SVGEGT. Here the CDR3 DNA reads TGTGCCAGCAGTGCAGGACTAGCGGTGGATGAGCAGTTCTTC. Protein product: CASSAGLAVDEQFF.

This clonotype has at least ten counts. This chain connects TRBV18 to TRBJ2-7; TRBD2 aligns across 13 bases. From germline, CDR1 is KGHSH and CDR2 LQKENI. There are 15 residues in the CDR3. V lost 2 bases to trimming and J lost 6 bases; unmatched junction nucleotides: 4. CDR3 sequence: CASSPGLAGAPEQYF. In nucleotides, the CDR3 is TGTGCCAGCTCACCAGGACTAGCGGGAGCCCCCGAGCAGTACTTC.

The J gene is TRBJ2-1, the V gene TRBV6-6, with D possibly being TRBD1 (6 bases). The CDR3 runs 11 residues. V was trimmed by 5 bases and J by 15 bases, leaving 14 bases between them. From germline, CDR1 is MNHNY and CDR2 SVGAGI (reference sequence). The CDR3 region is CASSLRGHLFF. The CDR3 bases are TGTGCCAGCAGTCTACGGGGACACTTGTTCTTC.

This clonotype was counted a few times. The rearrangement uses TRBV10-3 and TRBJ2-7; D is perhaps TRBD2 (6 bases). The CDR3 runs 13 residues. V was cut by 11 bases and J by 4 bases, with 18 bases left in between. Germline V CDR1 and CDR2: ENHRY, SYGVKD. The CDR3, as DNA: TGTGCCTCGCGGGGTGTAACATCTTACGAGCAGTACTTC. Protein: CASRGVTSYEQYF.

This clonotype was counted between two and nine times. The chain couples TRBV7-8 to TRBJ1-1; the D is unclear. CDR3 size: 12 residues. Germline CDR1 and CDR2: SGHVS and FQNEAQ. Trimming pared 1 base from V and 3 bases from J, leaving 3 bases between. The CDR3 nucleotides are TGTGCCAGCAGCTTAGTTCACACTGAAGCTTTCTTT. Residues: CASSLVHTEAFF.

The CDR3 here is CASSLNSDSGELFF. The CDR3 bases are TGCGCCAGCAGCTTAAATAGTGATTCCGGGGAGCTGTTTTTT. The genes are TRBV5-1 and TRBJ2-2; D not certain. This CDR3 comprises 14 residues. Trimming removed 2 bases from V and 6 bases from J, with 11 bases in between. CDR1 and CDR2 (germline): SGHRS, YFSETQ.

The V gene is TRBV29-1, the J gene TRBJ1-1; 9 nucleotides line up with TRBD1. The V segment lost 6 bases and the J segment 2 bases; nucleotides outside the gene matches: 4. The germline V gene has CDR1 SQVTM and CDR2 ANQGSEA. The CDR3 runs 13 residues. CDR3 region: CSVLTGGNTEAFF. In nucleotides, the CDR3 is TGCAGCGTCCTGACAGGGGGAAACACTGAAGCTTTCTTT.

Here the CDR3 reads CASRLGTGGTYEQYF. DNA for the CDR3: TGTGCCAGCAGACTAGGGACAGGGGGAACCTACGAGCAGTACTTC. The chain recombines TRBV6-1 with TRBJ2-7, with 11 positions matching TRBD1. The V segment lost 6 bases and the J segment 2 bases; nucleotides outside the gene matches: 6. The length of the CDR3 is 15 residues. Per the germline V gene, CDR1 is MNHNS and CDR2 is SASEGT.

This clonotype has just a few counts. The gene calls are TRBV20-1 and TRBJ2-3; 14 bases match TRBD2. Germline values: CDR1 DFQATT, CDR2 SNEGSKA (reference sequence). This CDR3 contains 15 residues. Losses at the gene ends were 3 bases for V and 4 bases for J; bases not matched to a gene: 3. The CDR3 nucleotides read TGCAGTGCTAGCGGGACTAGCGGGAGACCAGATACGCAGTATTTT. Its translation is CSASGTSGRPDTQYF.

The gene calls are TRBV5-1 and TRBJ2-3, with 8 bases aligning to TRBD2. The CDR3 consists of 15 residues. Looked up from germline, CDR1 is SGHRS and CDR2 is YFSETQ. J lost 7 bases, V lost 0 bases, and 7 bases had no gene match. The CDR3 nucleotides read TGCGCCAGCAGCTTGGAGGCGGGAGGTGTACATACGCAGTATTTT. Protein product: CASSLEAGGVHTQYF.

The chain combines TRBV7-9 with TRBJ1-2; no reliable D call. Germline-derived CDR1 and CDR2 are SEHNR and FQNEAQ (reference sequence). CDR3 length: 12 amino acids. Trimming removed 1 base from V and 7 bases from J, with 7 bases in between. For the CDR3, the DNA is TGTGCCAGCAGCTTAGTGTCGGGTGGCTACACCTTC. Encoded protein: CASSLVSGGYTF.

J is TRBJ2-7 and V is TRBV4-3, with 11 bases aligning to TRBD2. The ends lost 7 bases at V and 3 bases at J; junction bases unmatched: 11. Germline V gives CDR1 LGHNA, CDR2 YSLEER. The CDR3 length is 16 residues. This CDR3 is CASTPGLAELRYEQYF. The CDR3 DNA follows: TGCGCCAGCACCCCGGGACTAGCGGAGCTTCGCTACGAGCAGTACTTC.

This chain connects TRBV28 to TRBJ2-7; 7 bases agree with TRBD1. The CDR3 sequence is 15 residues long. From germline, CDR1 is MDHEN and CDR2 SYDVKM. Trimming at V came to 8 bases and at J to 0 bases, leaving 10 bases not matched to a gene. This CDR3 reads CASSTWDRASYEQYF. CDR3 nucleotide sequence: TGTGCCAGCTCTACCTGGGACAGAGCCTCCTACGAGCAGTACTTC.